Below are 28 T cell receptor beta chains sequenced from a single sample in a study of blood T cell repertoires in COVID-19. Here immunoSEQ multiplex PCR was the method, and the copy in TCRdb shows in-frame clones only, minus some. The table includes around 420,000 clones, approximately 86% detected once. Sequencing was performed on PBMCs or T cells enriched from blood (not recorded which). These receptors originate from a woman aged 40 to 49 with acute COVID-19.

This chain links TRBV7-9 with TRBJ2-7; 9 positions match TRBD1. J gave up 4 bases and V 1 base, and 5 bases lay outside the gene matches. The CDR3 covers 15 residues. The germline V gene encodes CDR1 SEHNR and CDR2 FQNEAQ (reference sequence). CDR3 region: CASSLEGTGRYEQYF. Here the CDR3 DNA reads TGTGCCAGCAGCTTAGAAGGGACAGGGCGGTACGAGCAGTACTTC. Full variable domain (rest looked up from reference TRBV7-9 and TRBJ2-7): DTGVSQNPRHKITKRGQNVTFRCDPISEHNRLYWYRQTLGQGPEFLTYFQNEAQLEKSRLLSDRFSAERPKGSFSTLEIQRTEQGDSAMYLCASSLEGTGRYEQYFGPGTRLTVT.

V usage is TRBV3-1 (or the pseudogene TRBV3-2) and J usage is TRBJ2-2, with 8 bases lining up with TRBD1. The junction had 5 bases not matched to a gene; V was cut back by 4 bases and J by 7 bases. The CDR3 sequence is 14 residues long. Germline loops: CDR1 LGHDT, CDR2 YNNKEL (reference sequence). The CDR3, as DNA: TGTGCCAGCAGCCGTGGACAGGGCTTCGGGGAGCTGTTTTTT. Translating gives CASSRGQGFGELFF.

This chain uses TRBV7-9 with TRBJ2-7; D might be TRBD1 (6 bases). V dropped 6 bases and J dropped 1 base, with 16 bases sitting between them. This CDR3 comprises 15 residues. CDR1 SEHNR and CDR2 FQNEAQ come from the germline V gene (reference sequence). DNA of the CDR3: TGTGCCAGCAGACGTCAAGGGGGACATTCCTACGAGCAGTACTTC. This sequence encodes CASRRQGGHSYEQYF.

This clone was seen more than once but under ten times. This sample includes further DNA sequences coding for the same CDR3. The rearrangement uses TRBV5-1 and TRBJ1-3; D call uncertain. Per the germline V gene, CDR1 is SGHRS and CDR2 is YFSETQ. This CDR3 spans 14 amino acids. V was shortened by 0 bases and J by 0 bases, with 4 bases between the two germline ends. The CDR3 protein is CASSLDSSGNTIYF. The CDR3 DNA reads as TGCGCCAGCAGCTTGGACAGCTCTGGAAACACCATATATTTT.

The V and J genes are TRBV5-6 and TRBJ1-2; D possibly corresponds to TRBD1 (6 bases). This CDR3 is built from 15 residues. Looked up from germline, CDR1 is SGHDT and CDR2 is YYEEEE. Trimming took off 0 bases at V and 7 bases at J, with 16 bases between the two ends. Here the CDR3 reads CASSLEGVGLAGYTF. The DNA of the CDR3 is TGTGCCAGCAGCTTGGAGGGGGTTGGTTTGGCTGGCTACACCTTC.

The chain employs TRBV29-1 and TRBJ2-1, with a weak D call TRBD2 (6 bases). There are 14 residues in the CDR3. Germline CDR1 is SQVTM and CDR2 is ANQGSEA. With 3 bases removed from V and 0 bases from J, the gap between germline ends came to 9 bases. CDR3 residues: CSVDSRGSYNEQFF. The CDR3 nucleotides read TGCAGCGTTGACTCGCGGGGCTCCTACAATGAGCAGTTCTTC.

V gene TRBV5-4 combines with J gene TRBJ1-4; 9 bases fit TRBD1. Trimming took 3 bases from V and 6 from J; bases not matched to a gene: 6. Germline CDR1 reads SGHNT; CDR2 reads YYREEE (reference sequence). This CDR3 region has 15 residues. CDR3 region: CASSSTGGGYEKLFF. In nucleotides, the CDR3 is TGTGCCAGCAGCTCCACAGGGGGCGGGTATGAAAAACTGTTTTTT.

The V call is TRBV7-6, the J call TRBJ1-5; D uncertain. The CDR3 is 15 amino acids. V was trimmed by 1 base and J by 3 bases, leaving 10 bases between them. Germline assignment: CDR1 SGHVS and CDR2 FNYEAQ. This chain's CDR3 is CASSLVITFNQPQHF. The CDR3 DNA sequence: TGTGCCAGCAGCTTAGTAATAACTTTCAATCAGCCCCAGCATTTT.

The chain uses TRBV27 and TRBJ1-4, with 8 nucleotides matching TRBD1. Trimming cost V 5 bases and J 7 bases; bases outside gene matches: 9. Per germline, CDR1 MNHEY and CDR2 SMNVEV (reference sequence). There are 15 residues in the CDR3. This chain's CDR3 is CASSADRVRGEKLFF. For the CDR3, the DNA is TGTGCCAGCAGTGCGGACAGGGTCCGGGGTGAAAAACTGTTTTTT.

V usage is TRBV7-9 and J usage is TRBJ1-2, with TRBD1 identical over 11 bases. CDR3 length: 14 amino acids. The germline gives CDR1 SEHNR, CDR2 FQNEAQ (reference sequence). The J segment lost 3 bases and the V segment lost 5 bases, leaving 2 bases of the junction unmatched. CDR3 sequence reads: CASSGGQGDYGYTF. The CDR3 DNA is TGTGCCAGCAGCGGGGGACAGGGGGACTATGGCTACACCTTC.

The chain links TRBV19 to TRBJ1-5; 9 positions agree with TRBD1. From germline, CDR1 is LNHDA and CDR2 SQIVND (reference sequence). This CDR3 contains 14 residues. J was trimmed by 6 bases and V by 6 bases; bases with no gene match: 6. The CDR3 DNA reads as TGTGCCAGTAGGATGACAGGGGGTTTTCAGCCCCAGCATTTT. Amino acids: CASRMTGGFQPQHF.

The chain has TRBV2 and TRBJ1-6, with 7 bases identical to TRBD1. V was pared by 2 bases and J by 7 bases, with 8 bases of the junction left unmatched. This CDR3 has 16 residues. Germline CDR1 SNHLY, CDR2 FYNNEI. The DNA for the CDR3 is TGTGCCAGCAGTGAAACTGTGGGGACAGCAAATTCACCCCTCCACTTT. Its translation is CASSETVGTANSPLHF. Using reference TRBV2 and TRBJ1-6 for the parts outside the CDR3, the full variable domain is EPEVTQTPSHQVTQMGQEVILRCVPISNHLYFYWYRQILGQKVEFLVSFYNNEISEKSEIFDDQFSVERPDGSNFTLKIRSTKLEDSAMYFCASSETVGTANSPLHFGNGTRLTVT.

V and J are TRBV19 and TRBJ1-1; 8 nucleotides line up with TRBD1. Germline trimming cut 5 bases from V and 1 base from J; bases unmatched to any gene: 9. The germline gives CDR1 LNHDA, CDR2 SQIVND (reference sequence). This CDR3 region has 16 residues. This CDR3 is CASSALQGVGNTEAFF. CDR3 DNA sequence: TGTGCCAGTAGTGCGCTACAGGGGGTTGGGAACACTGAAGCTTTCTTT.

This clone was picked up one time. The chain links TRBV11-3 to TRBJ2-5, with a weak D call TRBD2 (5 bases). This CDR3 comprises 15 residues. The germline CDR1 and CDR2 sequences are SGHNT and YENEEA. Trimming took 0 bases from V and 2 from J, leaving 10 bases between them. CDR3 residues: CASSLDGGGQETQYF. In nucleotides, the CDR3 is TGTGCCAGCAGCTTAGATGGAGGCGGTCAAGAGACCCAGTACTTC. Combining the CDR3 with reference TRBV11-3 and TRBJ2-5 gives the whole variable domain EAGVVQSPRYKIIEKKQPVAFWCNPISGHNTLYWYLQNLGQGPELLIRYENEEAVDDSQLPKDRFSAERLKGVDSTLKIQPAELGDSAVYLCASSLDGGGQETQYFGPGTRLLVL.

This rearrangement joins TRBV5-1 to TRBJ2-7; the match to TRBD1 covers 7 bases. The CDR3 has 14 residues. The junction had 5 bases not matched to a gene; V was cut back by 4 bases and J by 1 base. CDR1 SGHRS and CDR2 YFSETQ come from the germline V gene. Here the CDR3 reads CASSRDSLSYEQYF. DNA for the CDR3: TGCGCCAGCAGCCGGGACAGCCTGTCCTACGAGCAGTACTTC.

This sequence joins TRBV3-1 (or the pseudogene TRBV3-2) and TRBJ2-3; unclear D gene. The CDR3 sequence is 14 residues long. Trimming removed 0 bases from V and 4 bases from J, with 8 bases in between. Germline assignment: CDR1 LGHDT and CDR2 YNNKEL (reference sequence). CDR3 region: CASSQDVVADTQYF. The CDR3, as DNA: TGTGCCAGCAGCCAAGATGTAGTAGCAGATACGCAGTATTTT.

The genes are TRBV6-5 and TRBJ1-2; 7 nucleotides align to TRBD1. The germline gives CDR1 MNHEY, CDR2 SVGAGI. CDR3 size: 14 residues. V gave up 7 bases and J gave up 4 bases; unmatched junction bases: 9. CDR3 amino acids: CASTADRVVYGYTF. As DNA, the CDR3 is TGTGCCAGCACTGCCGACAGGGTAGTCTATGGCTACACCTTC.

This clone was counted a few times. The CDR3 sequence: CSVEGTVYGYTF. CDR3 in DNA: TGCAGCGTTGAAGGGACAGTCTATGGCTACACCTTC. The chain uses TRBV29-1 and TRBJ1-2; possible D gene TRBD1, 6 bases. Trimming stripped 1 base from V and 4 bases from J, with 7 bases between. CDR3 length: 12 residues. Germline V gives CDR1 SQVTM, CDR2 ANQGSEA.

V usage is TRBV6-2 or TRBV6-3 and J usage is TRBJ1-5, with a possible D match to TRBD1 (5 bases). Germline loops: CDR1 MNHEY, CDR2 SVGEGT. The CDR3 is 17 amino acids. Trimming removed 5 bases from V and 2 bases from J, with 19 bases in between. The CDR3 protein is CASSKKGAGRGNQPQHF. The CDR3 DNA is TGTGCCAGCAGTAAAAAAGGGGCAGGGAGGGGCAATCAGCCCCAGCATTTT.

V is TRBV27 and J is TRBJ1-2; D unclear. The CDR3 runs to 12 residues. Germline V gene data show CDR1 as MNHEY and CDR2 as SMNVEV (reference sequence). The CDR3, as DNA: TGTGCGACCCGAACAGTGAACTATGGCTACACCTTC. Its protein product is CATRTVNYGYTF.

CDR3 sequence reads: CASSQQTDSGNTIYF. The CDR3 nucleotides read TGTGCCAGCAGTCAACAGACGGACTCTGGAAACACCATATATTTT. The chain employs TRBV6-5 and TRBJ1-3; D is uncertain. CDR3 length: 15 residues. Germline CDR1 is MNHEY and CDR2 is SVGAGI. V was cut by 5 bases and J by 0 bases, with 11 bases left in between.

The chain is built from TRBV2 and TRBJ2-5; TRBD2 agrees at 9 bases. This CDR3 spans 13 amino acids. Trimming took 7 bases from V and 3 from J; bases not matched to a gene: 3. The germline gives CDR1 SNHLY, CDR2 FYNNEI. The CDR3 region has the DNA TGTGCCAGCAAGCGGGGGGAAAAAGAGACCCAGTACTTC. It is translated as CASKRGEKETQYF.

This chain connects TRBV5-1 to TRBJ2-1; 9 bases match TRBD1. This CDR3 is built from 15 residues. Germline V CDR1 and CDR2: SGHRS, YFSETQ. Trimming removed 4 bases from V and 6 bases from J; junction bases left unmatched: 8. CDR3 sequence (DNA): TGCGCCAGCAGCCCGAACAGGGGGCTGGGCAATGAGCAGTTCTTC. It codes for CASSPNRGLGNEQFF.

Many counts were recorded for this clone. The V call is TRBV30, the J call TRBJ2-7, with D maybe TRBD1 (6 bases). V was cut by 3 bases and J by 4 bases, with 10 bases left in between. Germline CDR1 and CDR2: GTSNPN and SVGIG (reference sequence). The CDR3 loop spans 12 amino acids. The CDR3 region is CAWRAGAYEQYF. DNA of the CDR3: TGTGCCTGGAGGGCAGGGGCATACGAGCAGTACTTC.

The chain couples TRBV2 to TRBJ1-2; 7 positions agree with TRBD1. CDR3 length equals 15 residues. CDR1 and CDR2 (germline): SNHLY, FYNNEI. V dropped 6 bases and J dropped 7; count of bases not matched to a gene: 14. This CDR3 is CASRSYQGVVSGYTF. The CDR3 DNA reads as TGTGCCAGCAGGTCCTACCAGGGGGTTGTCTCTGGCTACACCTTC.

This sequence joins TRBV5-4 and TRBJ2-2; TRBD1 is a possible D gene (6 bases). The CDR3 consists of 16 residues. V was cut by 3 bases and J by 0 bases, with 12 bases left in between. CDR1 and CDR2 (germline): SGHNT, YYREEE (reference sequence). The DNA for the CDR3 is TGTGCCAGCAGCTGGGGGCCAGGAGCGAACACCGGGGAGCTGTTTTTT. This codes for CASSWGPGANTGELFF.

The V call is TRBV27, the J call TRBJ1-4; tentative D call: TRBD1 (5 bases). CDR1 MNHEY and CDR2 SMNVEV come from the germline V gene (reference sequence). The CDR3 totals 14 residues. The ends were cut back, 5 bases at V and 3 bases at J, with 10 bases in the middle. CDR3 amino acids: CASSTTGSNEKLFF. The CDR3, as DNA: TGTGCCAGCAGTACAACAGGTTCTAATGAAAAACTGTTTTTT.

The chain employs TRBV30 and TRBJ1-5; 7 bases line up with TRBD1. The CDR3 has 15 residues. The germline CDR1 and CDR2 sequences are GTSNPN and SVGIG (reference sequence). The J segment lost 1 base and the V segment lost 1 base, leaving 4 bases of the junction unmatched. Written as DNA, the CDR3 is TGTGCCTGGAGTGGACAGACAGGGAGCAATCAGCCCCAGCATTTT. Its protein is CAWSGQTGSNQPQHF.